This entry is about one TCR beta chain. As yet, its antigen is unknown. The CDR3 loop spans 13 amino acids. From germline, CDR1 is SGHTA and CDR2 FQGNSA. The V and J ends lost 1 base and 6 bases respectively, with 10 bases between them. Expressed TCRB transcripts were sequenced, since all the RNA that had been isolated was reverse transcribed. TCRdb keeps only in-frame clones here, not all; method: immunoSEQ multiplex PCR. The data hold around 250,000 clones, with about 63% observed a single time. These data originate in a study of beta chain features in type 1 diabetes. Overall study findings and caveats: Sequencing of cDNA might inflate the share of cells that strongly express TCR. Shorter TCRB CDR3s, moderately but significantly so, marked every one of the four CD4+ subsets in Type 1 diabetes patients.

Sequencing was done on a sample of naive CD4+ T cells from blood. The receptor was isolated from a man between 25 and 39 years old in good health. V is TRBV7-2 and J is TRBJ2-7; D unclear. As DNA, the CDR3 is TGTGCCAGCAGCTTAGGAGGCCTGTTCGAGCAGTACTTC. It encodes CASSLGGLFEQYF.